This entry is about one TCR beta chain. Between the trimmed V and J ends, which lost 2 bases and 3 bases, there was a span of 8 bases. This CDR3 is built from 13 residues. Germline loops: CDR1 MNHNS, CDR2 SASEGT. The sample originates from a study of cytomegalovirus exposure and HLA in healthy donors. The PCR had 60 Vbeta and 13 Jbeta primers. Method: immunoSEQ multiplex PCR; TCRdb's copy keeps in-frame clones and lacks some. Of approximately 100,000 clones in the sample, 80% to 90% were seen once. The clonotype comes from a woman aged 18-29 years in good health and CMV-seronegative. The chain uses TRBV6-1 and TRBJ2-7; D gene uncertain. Specimen: PBMCs. CDR3 coding DNA: TGTGCCAGCAGTGAAATGACTTACTACGAGCAGTACTTC. It yields the protein CASSEMTYYEQYF.